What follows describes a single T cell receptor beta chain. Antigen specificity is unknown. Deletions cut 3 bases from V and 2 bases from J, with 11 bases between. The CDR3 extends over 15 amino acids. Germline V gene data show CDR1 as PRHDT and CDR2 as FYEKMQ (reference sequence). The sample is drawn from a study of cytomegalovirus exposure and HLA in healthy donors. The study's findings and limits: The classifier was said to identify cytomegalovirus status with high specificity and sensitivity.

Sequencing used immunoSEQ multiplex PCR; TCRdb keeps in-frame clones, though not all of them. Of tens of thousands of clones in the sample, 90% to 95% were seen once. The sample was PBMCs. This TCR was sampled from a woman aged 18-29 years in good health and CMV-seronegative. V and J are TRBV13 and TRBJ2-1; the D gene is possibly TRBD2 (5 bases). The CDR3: CASSLWTSTYNEQFF. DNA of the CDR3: TGTGCCAGCAGCTTGTGGACTTCTACCTACAATGAGCAGTTCTTC.